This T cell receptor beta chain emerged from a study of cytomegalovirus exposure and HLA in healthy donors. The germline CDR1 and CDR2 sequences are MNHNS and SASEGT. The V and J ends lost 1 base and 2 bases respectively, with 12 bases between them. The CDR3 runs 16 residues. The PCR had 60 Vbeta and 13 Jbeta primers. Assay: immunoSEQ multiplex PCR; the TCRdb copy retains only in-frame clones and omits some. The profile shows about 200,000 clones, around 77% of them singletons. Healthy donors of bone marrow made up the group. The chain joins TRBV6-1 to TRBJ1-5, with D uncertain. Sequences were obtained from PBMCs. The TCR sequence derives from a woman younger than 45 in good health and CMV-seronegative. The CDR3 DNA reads TGTGCCAGCAGTGAAGGTGTCTCACCGGGCAATCAGCCCCAGCATTTT. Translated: CASSEGVSPGNQPQHF.